Listed below are T cell receptor beta chains from one sample, sequenced in a study of T cells in Graves' hyperthyroidism and ophthalmopathy. TCRdb ran MiXCR on the multiplex PCR reads and lists one entry per CDR3 protein. The table has about half a million distinct CDR3 sequences, 15% to 20% seen once. The sequencing input was blood. The receptor source for this set is a man in his forties or fifties with Graves' ophthalmopathy. The CDR3 runs from the conserved cysteine through the conserved F or W. Each record gives: clone size, D gene, V gene, J gene, CDR3 DNA, CDR3 protein. D genes are given only for firm matches. Where a row states a size, it is once, few, many or the class of an expanded clone; other rows omit it.

abundance: many
d_gene: TRBD1
v_gene: TRBV6-2/TRBV6-3
j_gene: TRBJ2-7
CDR3nt: TGTGCCAGCAGTCGGACAGGTTTGACCTACGAGCAGTACTTC
CDR3aa: CASSRTGLTYEQYF

abundance: -
d_gene: -
v_gene: TRBV6-2/TRBV6-3
j_gene: TRBJ1-2
CDR3nt: TGTGCCAGCAGTTACTCTCGAAATGGCTACACCTTC
CDR3aa: CASSYSRNGYTF

abundance: once
d_gene: -
v_gene: TRBV7-9
j_gene: TRBJ2-3
CDR3nt: TGTGCCAGCAGCTCAGGGGGGGCCTGGACAGATACGCAGTATTTT
CDR3aa: CASSSGGAWTDTQYF

abundance: many
d_gene: TRBD2
v_gene: TRBV27
j_gene: TRBJ2-1
CDR3nt: TGTGCCAGCAGTTCCCCCCCCGGACTAGCGGGAGGCACCAACTACAATGAGCAGTTCTTC
CDR3aa: CASSSPPGLAGGTNYNEQFF

abundance: -
d_gene: -
v_gene: TRBV5-1
j_gene: TRBJ1-6
CDR3nt: TGCGCCAGCAGCTTGGGTTTGGGAAATAATTCACCCCTCCACTTT
CDR3aa: CASSLGLGNNSPLHF

abundance: many
d_gene: TRBD1
v_gene: TRBV12-3/TRBV12-4
j_gene: TRBJ2-7
CDR3nt: TGTGCCAGCACCCCGGACAGGCATGCCTACGAGCAGTACTTC
CDR3aa: CASTPDRHAYEQYF

abundance: -
d_gene: -
v_gene: TRBV6-1
j_gene: TRBJ2-3
CDR3nt: TGTGCCAGCAGTACAGGGATGGGCACAGATACGCAGTATTTT
CDR3aa: CASSTGMGTDTQYF

abundance: few
d_gene: -
v_gene: TRBV14
j_gene: TRBJ2-7
CDR3nt: TGTGCCAGCAGCCAAGCGGGCGCCCCCTCGAAGCAGTACTTC
CDR3aa: CASSQAGAPSKQYF

abundance: few
d_gene: -
v_gene: TRBV6-1
j_gene: TRBJ1-3
CDR3nt: TGTGCCAGCAGTCCTATAAAGACGGCCTCTGGAAACACCATATATTTT
CDR3aa: CASSPIKTASGNTIYF

abundance: many
d_gene: TRBD1
v_gene: TRBV28
j_gene: TRBJ2-3
CDR3nt: TGTGCCAGCTCAGGACAGGGGGATACGCAGTATTTT
CDR3aa: CASSGQGDTQYF

abundance: -
d_gene: -
v_gene: TRBV19
j_gene: TRBJ1-6
CDR3nt: TGTGCCAGTAGTCCCTCACCGAGATCACCCCTCCACTTT
CDR3aa: CASSPSPRSPLHF

abundance: -
d_gene: -
v_gene: TRBV6-2/TRBV6-3
j_gene: TRBJ1-2
CDR3nt: TGTGCCAGCACCACAACAGGGTCCGGCTACACCTTC
CDR3aa: CASTTTGSGYTF

abundance: few
d_gene: TRBD2
v_gene: TRBV24-1
j_gene: TRBJ2-1
CDR3nt: TGTGCCACCAGTGGGTTGCTAGCGGGAGATGAGCAGTTCTTC
CDR3aa: CATSGLLAGDEQFF

abundance: -
d_gene: -
v_gene: TRBV6-1
j_gene: TRBJ2-3
CDR3nt: TGTGCCAGCGTAGTGCGGGGCACAGATACGCAGTATTTT
CDR3aa: CASVVRGTDTQYF

abundance: many
d_gene: -
v_gene: TRBV28
j_gene: TRBJ2-6
CDR3nt: TGTGCCAGCAGTTCTTTACACTCTCCCTCTGGGGCCAACGTCCTGACTTTC
CDR3aa: CASSSLHSPSGANVLTF

abundance: few
d_gene: -
v_gene: TRBV11-1
j_gene: TRBJ2-7
CDR3nt: TGTGCCAGCAGCTTAGACCGGACAGCGGGTGCGCAGAACTTC
CDR3aa: CASSLDRTAGAQNF

abundance: -
d_gene: TRBD2
v_gene: TRBV11-2
j_gene: TRBJ2-1
CDR3nt: TGTGCCAGCAGCTCCTCCCTCGGGACTAGCGGGAGAGGGCATGAGCAGTTCTTC
CDR3aa: CASSSSLGTSGRGHEQFF

abundance: many
d_gene: -
v_gene: TRBV2
j_gene: TRBJ2-7
CDR3nt: TGTGCCAGCAGGGTCAACTACGAGCAGTACTTC
CDR3aa: CASRVNYEQYF

abundance: few
d_gene: TRBD2
v_gene: TRBV11-2
j_gene: TRBJ2-1
CDR3nt: TGTGCCAGCATATTGTCCGGGGGGGGCTCCTACAATGAGCAGTTCTTC
CDR3aa: CASILSGGGSYNEQFF

abundance: few
d_gene: TRBD1
v_gene: TRBV29-1
j_gene: TRBJ1-1
CDR3nt: TGCAGCGTTTACAGGGGCACTGAAGCTTTCTTT
CDR3aa: CSVYRGTEAFF

abundance: -
d_gene: -
v_gene: TRBV5-4
j_gene: TRBJ2-7
CDR3nt: TGTGCCAGCAGCCCCGGAGGTGGGACAGAGCAGTACTTC
CDR3aa: CASSPGGGTEQYF

abundance: once
d_gene: -
v_gene: TRBV6-2/TRBV6-3
j_gene: TRBJ1-4
CDR3nt: TGTGCCAGCAGGGGCCCGGGTCGCATCGAAAAACTGTTTTTT
CDR3aa: CASRGPGRIEKLFF

abundance: many
d_gene: TRBD1
v_gene: TRBV6-1
j_gene: TRBJ2-7
CDR3nt: TGTGCCAGCAGTTCTCCGGGACAGGGCGAGTACGAGCAGTACTTC
CDR3aa: CASSSPGQGEYEQYF

abundance: many
d_gene: -
v_gene: TRBV3-1
j_gene: TRBJ1-1
CDR3nt: TGTGCCAGCAGCCAAGTCCGCGGTGAGGCTTTCTTT
CDR3aa: CASSQVRGEAFF

abundance: -
d_gene: -
v_gene: TRBV7-9
j_gene: TRBJ1-5
CDR3nt: TGTGCCAGCAGCTTACAGGGCGGAGGGAGCAATCAGCCCCAGCATTTT
CDR3aa: CASSLQGGGSNQPQHF

abundance: many
d_gene: TRBD2
v_gene: TRBV7-2
j_gene: TRBJ2-1
CDR3nt: TGTGCCAGCAGCCCGATTAGCGGGAGTTCCTACAATGAGCAGTTCTTC
CDR3aa: CASSPISGSSYNEQFF

abundance: many
d_gene: TRBD2
v_gene: TRBV28
j_gene: TRBJ2-3
CDR3nt: TGTGCCAGCAGTTTCCCTACTAGCGGGAGAATATCAGATACGCAGTATTTT
CDR3aa: CASSFPTSGRISDTQYF

abundance: -
d_gene: -
v_gene: TRBV7-6
j_gene: TRBJ1-2
CDR3nt: TGTGCCAGCAGCCCCGGGGTGGGTTCCTATGGCTACACCTTC
CDR3aa: CASSPGVGSYGYTF

abundance: many
d_gene: -
v_gene: TRBV6-1
j_gene: TRBJ1-1
CDR3nt: TGTGCCAGCAGTCAAGGAGGGTTGGGAGCTTTCTTT
CDR3aa: CASSQGGLGAFF

abundance: many
d_gene: -
v_gene: TRBV10-3
j_gene: TRBJ2-7
CDR3nt: TGTGCCATCACTGAGGGTCAAGCTCCTCTTCACGAGCAGTACTTC
CDR3aa: CAITEGQAPLHEQYF

abundance: -
d_gene: -
v_gene: TRBV12-5
j_gene: TRBJ1-6
CDR3nt: TGTGCTAGTGGTTTGGTGGGGTCCAGTGAAGCCAAAAATTCACCCCTCCACTTT
CDR3aa: CASGLVGSSEAKNSPLHF

abundance: many
d_gene: -
v_gene: TRBV5-1
j_gene: TRBJ1-1
CDR3nt: TGCGCCAGCAGCTTCGGTCTTCCGGGACAAAGAACTGAAGCTTTCTTT
CDR3aa: CASSFGLPGQRTEAFF

abundance: -
d_gene: -
v_gene: TRBV12-3/TRBV12-4
j_gene: TRBJ2-4
CDR3nt: TGTGCCAGCAGCATTACAGGGAGGCTAGCCAAAAACACTCAGTACTTC
CDR3aa: CASSITGRLAKNTQYF

abundance: many
d_gene: -
v_gene: TRBV30
j_gene: TRBJ1-1
CDR3nt: TGTGCCTATCACCGATCAACTGAAGCTTTCTTT
CDR3aa: CAYHRSTEAFF

abundance: -
d_gene: -
v_gene: TRBV7-2
j_gene: TRBJ1-1
CDR3nt: TGTGCCAGCAGCTCGAACCTACTCGGACAGCTGAACACTGAAGCTTTCTTT
CDR3aa: CASSSNLLGQLNTEAFF

abundance: many
d_gene: -
v_gene: TRBV11-1
j_gene: TRBJ2-6
CDR3nt: TGTGCCAGCAGCCGAACTTTCTCTGGGGCCAACGTCCTGACTTTC
CDR3aa: CASSRTFSGANVLTF

abundance: -
d_gene: -
v_gene: TRBV27
j_gene: TRBJ2-5
CDR3nt: TGTGCCAGCAGTTTGTTCGGTCCGAGAGAGACCCAGTACTTC
CDR3aa: CASSLFGPRETQYF

abundance: many
d_gene: -
v_gene: TRBV28
j_gene: TRBJ2-7
CDR3nt: TGTGCCAGCAGTTTAGGTAGGGGGTCGCTGGTACGGTACTTC
CDR3aa: CASSLGRGSLVRYF

abundance: -
d_gene: TRBD2
v_gene: TRBV4-1
j_gene: TRBJ2-1
CDR3nt: TGCGCCAGCAGCCAAGGTGGAAGCGGGAGGGCCGGGTCCTACAATGAGCAGTTCTTC
CDR3aa: CASSQGGSGRAGSYNEQFF

abundance: -
d_gene: -
v_gene: TRBV12-3/TRBV12-4
j_gene: TRBJ1-2
CDR3nt: TGTGCCAGCGGAGGTCAGCTCGGGGGAGGCTACACCTTC
CDR3aa: CASGGQLGGGYTF

abundance: many
d_gene: TRBD1
v_gene: TRBV7-9
j_gene: TRBJ1-1
CDR3nt: TGTGCCAGCAGCTTAGCTACAGGGGCCAACACTGAAGCTTTCTTT
CDR3aa: CASSLATGANTEAFF

abundance: -
d_gene: -
v_gene: TRBV6-2/TRBV6-3
j_gene: TRBJ2-5
CDR3nt: TGTGCCAGCAGTTACTTGGGGGCGCGGGAGACCCAGTACTTC
CDR3aa: CASSYLGARETQYF

abundance: many
d_gene: TRBD2
v_gene: TRBV5-1
j_gene: TRBJ2-3
CDR3nt: TGCGCCAGCAGCTTTATGTCGGGCGGGAGCGCAGATACGCAGTATTTT
CDR3aa: CASSFMSGGSADTQYF

abundance: many
d_gene: TRBD2
v_gene: TRBV29-1
j_gene: TRBJ2-3
CDR3nt: TGCAGCGTTGATGGAATAGCGGGGATCACAGATACGCAGTATTTT
CDR3aa: CSVDGIAGITDTQYF

abundance: -
d_gene: TRBD2
v_gene: TRBV5-1
j_gene: TRBJ2-2
CDR3nt: TGCGCCAGCAGCCCAGCGGGGGTCACCGGGGAGCTGTTTTTT
CDR3aa: CASSPAGVTGELFF

abundance: -
d_gene: -
v_gene: TRBV5-1
j_gene: TRBJ2-2
CDR3nt: TGCGCCAGCTTTAGGGGGGGCCAAGACACCGGGGAGCTGTTTTTT
CDR3aa: CASFRGGQDTGELFF

abundance: few
d_gene: -
v_gene: TRBV5-1
j_gene: TRBJ2-7
CDR3nt: TGCGCCAGCAGCCCTATATGGGGGAGTAGCGAGCAGTACTTC
CDR3aa: CASSPIWGSSEQYF

abundance: many
d_gene: TRBD2
v_gene: TRBV3-1
j_gene: TRBJ2-7
CDR3nt: TGTGCCAGCAGCCAACGGGGACTAGCGCCCTACGAGCAGTACTTC
CDR3aa: CASSQRGLAPYEQYF

abundance: few
d_gene: -
v_gene: TRBV6-2/TRBV6-3
j_gene: TRBJ1-6
CDR3nt: TGTGCCAGCAGTTACTCGCTTCAACGGGCTAATTCACCCCTCCACTTT
CDR3aa: CASSYSLQRANSPLHF

abundance: -
d_gene: TRBD1
v_gene: TRBV28
j_gene: TRBJ1-4
CDR3nt: TGTGCCAGCAATTCCCCCGGGGACAGAAAAAATGAAAAACTGTTTTTT
CDR3aa: CASNSPGDRKNEKLFF

abundance: few
d_gene: TRBD1
v_gene: TRBV5-1
j_gene: TRBJ1-2
CDR3nt: TGCGCCAGCGGGCCGACAGGGTGGGATGGCTACACCTTC
CDR3aa: CASGPTGWDGYTF

abundance: few
d_gene: -
v_gene: TRBV4-1
j_gene: TRBJ2-5
CDR3nt: TGCGCCAGCAGCCAACTGGGCGAGGTGGGGACCCAGTACTTC
CDR3aa: CASSQLGEVGTQYF

abundance: -
d_gene: TRBD2
v_gene: TRBV12-5
j_gene: TRBJ2-5
CDR3nt: TGTGCTAGTGGTTCCGGGACCGGGACTATAAACCAAGAGACCCAGTACTTC
CDR3aa: CASGSGTGTINQETQYF

abundance: -
d_gene: TRBD1
v_gene: TRBV20-1
j_gene: TRBJ1-6
CDR3nt: TGCAGTGCTGGGGACAGGGTATTCTCACCCCTCCACTTT
CDR3aa: CSAGDRVFSPLHF

abundance: many
d_gene: TRBD2
v_gene: TRBV28
j_gene: TRBJ2-7
CDR3nt: TGTGCCAGCAGCAGATCTAGCGGATCTATCTACGAGCAGTACTTC
CDR3aa: CASSRSSGSIYEQYF

abundance: few
d_gene: -
v_gene: TRBV30
j_gene: TRBJ2-1
CDR3nt: TGTGCCTGGAGTCCCCAATTCCCGTACAATGAGCAGTTCTTC
CDR3aa: CAWSPQFPYNEQFF

abundance: -
d_gene: TRBD2
v_gene: TRBV20-1
j_gene: TRBJ2-1
CDR3nt: TGCAGTGCTAAGACCACTAGCGGAACCTACAATGAGCAGTTCTTC
CDR3aa: CSAKTTSGTYNEQFF

abundance: -
d_gene: -
v_gene: TRBV9
j_gene: TRBJ1-1
CDR3nt: TGTGCCAGCAGCCCCCGGGCGCAGGGGCACACCATTGAAGCTTTCTTT
CDR3aa: CASSPRAQGHTIEAFF

abundance: many
d_gene: -
v_gene: TRBV5-1
j_gene: TRBJ2-3
CDR3nt: TGCGCCAGCAGCCCCACCTACGGACGATCAGATACGCAGTATTTT
CDR3aa: CASSPTYGRSDTQYF

abundance: few
d_gene: -
v_gene: TRBV19
j_gene: TRBJ2-7
CDR3nt: TGTGCCAGTAGTATGCGTCTAGCGATCTACGAGCAGTACTTC
CDR3aa: CASSMRLAIYEQYF